This TCR beta chain was recovered during a study of cytotoxic CD8 clonotypes in ibrutinib-treated CLL (dated by TCRdb to the early 2020s). About the full investigation: The cohort included roughly 15 treatment-naive and roughly ten relapsed/refractory patients; roughly 17 were IGHV unmutated. Partial responses were observed in approximately 24 patients and complete responses in 2; after a median follow-up of 68 months, remission was maintained in approximately 14 patients and progression was observed in approximately 12. Response samples were obtained after a median of around eleven months of treatment, with a range of roughly 6 to 40 months. An average of around 250,000 productive templates and 94,082 productive rearrangements was obtained per sample. Longitudinal samples were obtainable from about 30% of the roughly 86 participants in the trial. Cryopreserved peripheral blood mononuclear cells were obtained prior to treatment, at the time of response, and at either disease progression or sustained remission. Patients were still on ibrutinib when every remission and progressive disease sample was collected.

Broad study findings and their caveats: Public clonotypes were found to be uncommon and were observed to contract or remain stable during treatment; the increase in clonality was shown to reflect expansion of private clonotypes at ibrutinib response. Baseline clonality exceeded that of age-matched healthy donors and correlated strongly with circulating CD8+ T-cell counts. Clonality rose at ibrutinib response, remained stable during sustained remission, and dropped back toward baseline at progression. Lymph node repertoires were not examined, and the timing of sampling was not matched between patients in sustained remission and those whose disease progressed.

The time point label corresponds to: progressive disease on ibrutinib. For TCR beta library preparation, approximately 2.2 micrograms of genomic DNA were isolated from cryopreserved PBMCs. Longitudinal blood samples from CLL patients on ibrutinib monotherapy were analyzed using high-throughput TCR beta sequencing. Patients were enrolled in a phase 2 open-label single-center ibrutinib monotherapy trial. Comment on this clone: Its recognized antigen is unknown. Base qualities are not provided; no much larger clone lies one nucleotide away.

Each clonotype received, on average, approximately 9.9x coverage in deep resolution sequencing performed on a MiSeq, where the target depth lay between 1 in 1 million and 1 in 200,000 T cells. The immunoSEQ hsTCRB Kit was used to generate TCR beta libraries. In the paper's pipeline: Data were analyzed with ImmunoSEQ Data Assistant and ImmunoSEQ Analyzer, with V, D and J genes assigned per IMGT definitions. Clonality was computed as one minus normalized Shannon entropy of productive rearrangement frequencies, ranging from 0 to 1. Only overrepresented clonotypes making up at least 0.05% of the repertoire of each patient were included in the public clonotype analysis. Repertoires from around 13 age-matched healthy donors in immuneACCESS were used as clonality controls. The table comes from immuneACCESS by way of TCRdb, which keeps in-frame sequences with V and J called. Part of the clones is missing from these tables; in studies checked, under half for an unresolved V gene and the rest for unknown reasons. The D gene and trimming were derived from the DNA, and the V and J assignments and clone size from that table. The table for this sample lists roughly 58,000 clones; roughly 54% of them were counted only once. Approximately 24% of the sample rests with the top ten.

CDR1 and CDR2 are read off the germline V gene as SGHTA and FQGTGA. At the junction V is shortened by 2 bases and J by 0 bases; bases outside the gene matches: 7. The CDR3, from cysteine to phenylalanine, totals 17 residues. Only CDR3 DNA remains: 51 bases, in frame from the first base. The material was PBMCs, obtained at disease progression, from a patient treated with ibrutinib. This TCR was sampled from a human donor with chronic lymphocytic leukemia. The rearrangement joined TRBV7-3 to TRBJ2-5; 9 bases in between match TRBD2. The CDR3 region: CASSLGFAGGYQETQYF. The DNA is TGTGCCAGCAGCTTAGGCTTTGCGGGAGGGTACCAAGAGACCCAGTACTTC.